This T cell receptor (beta chain) was found in a study of T cells after yellow fever vaccination. Trimming removed 2 bases from V and 6 bases from J, with 0 bases in between. Looked up from germline, CDR1 is SGHKS and CDR2 is YYEKEE (reference sequence). The CDR3 has 10 amino acids. This clonotype counts as medium-sized. MiXCR, applied by TCRdb to the 5' RACE reads, yields one record per CDR3 protein. The sample lists about 25,000 distinct CDR3 sequences, 4.5% to 6% occurring once. This clonotype was obtained from a man aged 30-40 years who received the YFV17D yellow fever vaccine. The gene calls are TRBV5-5 and TRBJ2-1; unclear D gene. The sequencing used PBMCs, either bulk or a sorted T-cell subset (CD4+, CD8+, memory, or dextramer-sorted; not recorded which), collected 15 days after the yellow fever booster vaccination. CDR3 in DNA: TGTGCCAGCAGCTTCAATGAGCAGTTCTTC. It encodes CASSFNEQFF.